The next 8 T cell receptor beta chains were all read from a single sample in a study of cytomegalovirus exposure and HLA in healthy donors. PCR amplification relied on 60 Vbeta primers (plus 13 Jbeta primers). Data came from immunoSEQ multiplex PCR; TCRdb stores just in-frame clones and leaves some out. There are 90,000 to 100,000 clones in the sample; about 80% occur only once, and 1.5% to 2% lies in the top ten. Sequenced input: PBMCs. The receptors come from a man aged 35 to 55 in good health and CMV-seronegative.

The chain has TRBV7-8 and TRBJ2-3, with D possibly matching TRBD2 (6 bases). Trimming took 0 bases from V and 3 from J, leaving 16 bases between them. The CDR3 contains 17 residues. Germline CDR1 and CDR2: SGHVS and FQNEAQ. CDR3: CASSLARAGKRTDTQYF. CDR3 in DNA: TGTGCCAGCAGCTTAGCGAGGGCGGGAAAACGAACAGATACGCAGTATTTT.

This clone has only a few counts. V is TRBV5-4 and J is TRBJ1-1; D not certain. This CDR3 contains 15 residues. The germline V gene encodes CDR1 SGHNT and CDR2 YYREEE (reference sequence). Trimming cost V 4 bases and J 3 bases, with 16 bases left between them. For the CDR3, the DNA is TGTGCCAGCAGCCCGAATCGGGGTCGGGACACTGAAGCTTTCTTT. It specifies CASSPNRGRDTEAFF.

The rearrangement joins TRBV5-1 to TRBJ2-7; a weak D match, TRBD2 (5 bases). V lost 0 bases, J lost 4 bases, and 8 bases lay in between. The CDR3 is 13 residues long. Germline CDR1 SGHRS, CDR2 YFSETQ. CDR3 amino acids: CASSLARTYEQYF. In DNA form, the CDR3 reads TGCGCCAGCAGCTTGGCTCGGACTTACGAGCAGTACTTC.

The CDR3 region has the DNA TGCGCCAGCAGCTTCCGCACCGTGATGAGCTCCTACAATGAGCAGTTCTTC. The encoded protein is CASSFRTVMSSYNEQFF. This chain links TRBV5-1 with TRBJ2-1, with D unclear. The CDR3 sequence is 17 residues long. The V gene lost 2 bases and the J gene lost 0 bases, with 15 bases spanning the gap. Germline V gene data show CDR1 as SGHRS and CDR2 as YFSETQ.

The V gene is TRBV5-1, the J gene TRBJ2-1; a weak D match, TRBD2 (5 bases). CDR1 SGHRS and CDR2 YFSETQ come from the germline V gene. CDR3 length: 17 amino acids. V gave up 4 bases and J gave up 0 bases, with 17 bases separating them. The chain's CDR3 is CASSAYGLSSSYNEQFF. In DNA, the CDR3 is TGCGCCAGCAGCGCTTACGGACTTTCGAGCTCCTACAATGAGCAGTTCTTC.

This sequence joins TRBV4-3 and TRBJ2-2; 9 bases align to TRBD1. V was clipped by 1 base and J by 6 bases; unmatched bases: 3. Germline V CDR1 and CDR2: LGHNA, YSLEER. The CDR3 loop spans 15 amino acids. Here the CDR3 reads CASSQVTGGSGELFF. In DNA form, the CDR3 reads TGCGCCAGCAGCCAAGTCACAGGGGGCTCCGGGGAGCTGTTTTTT.

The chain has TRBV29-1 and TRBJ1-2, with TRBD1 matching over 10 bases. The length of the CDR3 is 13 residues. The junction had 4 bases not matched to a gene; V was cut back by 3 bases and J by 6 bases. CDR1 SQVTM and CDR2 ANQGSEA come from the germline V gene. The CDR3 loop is CSVEKTGGDGYTF. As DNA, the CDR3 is TGCAGCGTTGAGAAGACAGGGGGCGATGGCTACACCTTC.

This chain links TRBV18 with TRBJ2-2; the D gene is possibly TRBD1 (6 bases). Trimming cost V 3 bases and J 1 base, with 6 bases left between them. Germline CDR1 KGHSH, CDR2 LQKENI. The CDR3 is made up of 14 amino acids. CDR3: CASSPGQNTGELFF. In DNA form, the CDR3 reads TGTGCCAGCTCACCGGGACAGAACACCGGGGAGCTGTTTTTT.